Listed here are 11 T cell receptor beta chains from one sample, sequenced in a study of response to subunit inactivated influenza vaccine. TCRdb recomputed calls from the RT-PCR reads with MiXCR, one row per CDR3 protein. The table includes around 190,000 distinct CDR3 sequences, around 9% detected once. This specimen was non-naive T cells sorted from PBMCs, taken on the day of vaccination. The receptors here all came from a man aged 50 or older who received an inactivated influenza vaccine.

This clonotype has at least ten counts. The CDR3 DNA reads TGCAGTGCTAGGGGTCTCGACGAGCAGTACTTC. Its translation is CSARGLDEQYF. V is TRBV20-1 and J is TRBJ2-7; no definite D call. This CDR3 region has 11 residues. Germline CDR1 is DFQATT and CDR2 is SNEGSKA (reference sequence). V lost 3 bases, J lost 5 bases, and 8 bases lay in between.

There are many counts of this clonotype. J is TRBJ2-7 and V is TRBV7-2; D not certain. CDR1 and CDR2 (germline): SGHTA, FQGNSA. This CDR3 has 14 residues. The V end was cut by 1 base, the J end by 4 bases, with 11 bases between. This CDR3 is CASSLVIVGYEQYF. The CDR3 DNA reads TGTGCCAGCAGCTTAGTTATAGTGGGGTACGAGCAGTACTTC.

This clonotype was seen more than once but under ten times. The chain carries TRBV20-1 and TRBJ1-2; 7 positions match TRBD1. Trimming at V came to 7 bases and at J to 2 bases, leaving 7 bases not matched to a gene. This CDR3 region has 13 residues. Germline V CDR1 and CDR2: DFQATT, SNEGSKA (reference sequence). For the CDR3, the DNA is TGCAGTGTGGGACAGCGCCAAAACTATGGCTACACCTTC. It yields the protein CSVGQRQNYGYTF.

There are a few counts of this clonotype. The chain joins TRBV12-3 or TRBV12-4 to TRBJ1-5, with D maybe TRBD1 (5 bases). This CDR3 contains 13 residues. The V gene lost 5 bases and the J gene lost 5 bases, with 10 bases spanning the gap. CDR3: CASSTTTDQPQHF. The CDR3 DNA reads as TGTGCCAGCAGTACCACGACAGATCAGCCCCAGCATTTT.

This clonotype was picked up a small number of times. This clone may be a read error of a much larger clone one base away. The J gene is TRBJ2-7, the V gene TRBV7-9, with 9 positions matching TRBD1. Trimming removed 6 bases from V and 8 bases from J; junction bases left unmatched: 11. Germline values: CDR1 SEHNR, CDR2 FQNEAQ (reference sequence). This CDR3 contains 14 residues. CDR3 DNA sequence: TGTGCCAGCAGTACAGGGGGCTTTGGGTACCAGCAGTACTTC. This gives the protein CASSTGGFGYQQYF.

This clonotype was seen repeatedly, ten times or more. The chain employs TRBV7-9 and TRBJ2-1; 9 bases line up with TRBD2. The CDR3 runs 15 residues. V dropped 2 bases and J dropped 10; count of bases not matched to a gene: 9. CDR1 is SEHNR, CDR2 FQNEAQ, per germline (reference sequence). Here the CDR3 DNA reads TGTGCCAGCAGCTTAAAGACTAGCGGCAGCTCGGAGCAGTTCTTC. It specifies CASSLKTSGSSEQFF.

There are a few counts of this clonotype. The chain has TRBV5-5 and TRBJ1-2; D not resolved. The CDR3 is 16 residues long. Germline CDR1 reads SGHKS; CDR2 reads YYEKEE (reference sequence). V lost 0 bases to trimming and J lost 1 base, with 13 bases between them. CDR3 bases: TGTGCCAGCAGCTTGGCTGCAGATCCCTATAACTATGGCTACACCTTC. Translating it yields CASSLAADPYNYGYTF.

By share, this clonotype ranks as medium-sized. The rearrangement uses TRBV29-1 and TRBJ1-1, with 8 bases matching TRBD1. The CDR3 covers 13 residues. Trimming at V came to 6 bases and at J to 1 base, leaving 4 bases not matched to a gene. Germline V gene lookup returns CDR1 SQVTM and CDR2 ANQGSEA. The CDR3 DNA reads TGCAGCGTCGGACAGGGCCGGAACACTGAAGCTTTCTTT. Translated: CSVGQGRNTEAFF.

This clonotype was detected ten times or more. The chain joins TRBV18 to TRBJ1-2; maybe TRBD1 (5 bases). Deletions cut 6 bases from V and 1 base from J, with 12 bases between. The CDR3 sequence is 14 residues long. Germline V lookup: CDR1 KGHSH, CDR2 LQKENI. The CDR3 DNA sequence: TGTGCCAGCTCCCCCAGGGAGTTTAACTATGGCTACACCTTC. Translation: CASSPREFNYGYTF. Full variable domain (rest looked up from reference TRBV18 and TRBJ1-2): NAGVMQNPRHLVRRRGQEARLRCSPMKGHSHVYWYRQLPEEGLKFMVYLQKENIIDESGMPKERFSAEFPKEGPSILRIQQVVRGDSAAYFCASSPREFNYGYTFGSGTRLTVV.

The sample holds a few counts of this clonotype. V usage is TRBV29-1 and J usage is TRBJ1-2; TRBD1 might be the D (5 bases). Trimming pared 3 bases from V and 4 bases from J, leaving 12 bases between. This CDR3 region has 13 residues. In germline, CDR1 is SQVTM, CDR2 ANQGSEA. The CDR3 loop reads CSVDIVGGYGYTF. The CDR3 DNA sequence: TGCAGCGTTGACATTGTGGGGGGCTATGGCTACACCTTC.

CDR3 region: CSAKQPNQPQHF. CDR3 bases: TGCAGTGCTAAACAACCCAATCAGCCCCAGCATTTT. V gene TRBV20-1 combines with J gene TRBJ1-5; D ambiguous. V shed 4 bases and J shed 3 bases, with 7 bases lying between them. Germline CDR1 and CDR2: DFQATT and SNEGSKA (reference sequence). The CDR3 contains 12 residues.